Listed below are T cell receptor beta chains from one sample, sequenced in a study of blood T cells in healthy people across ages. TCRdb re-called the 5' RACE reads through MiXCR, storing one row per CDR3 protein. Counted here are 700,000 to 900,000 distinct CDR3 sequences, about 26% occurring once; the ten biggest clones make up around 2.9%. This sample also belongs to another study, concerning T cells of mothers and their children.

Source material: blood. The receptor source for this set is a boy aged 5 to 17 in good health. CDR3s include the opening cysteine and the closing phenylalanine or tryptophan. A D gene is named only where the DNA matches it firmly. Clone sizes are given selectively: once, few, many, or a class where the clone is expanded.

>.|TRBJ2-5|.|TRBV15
TGTGCCACCAGCAGGTACCAAGAGACCCAGTACTTC
CATSRYQETQYF
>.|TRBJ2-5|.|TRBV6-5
TGTGCCAGCATGAAGATGGGGCGAGAGACCCAGTACTTC
CASMKMGRETQYF
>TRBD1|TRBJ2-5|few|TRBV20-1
TGCAGTGCTACCCTGGACGCTGGGACAGAGACCCAGCACTTC
CSATLDAGTETQHF
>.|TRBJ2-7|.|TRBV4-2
TGTGCCAGCAAAGGAGCTAGCCCCTACGAGCAGTACTTC
CASKGASPYEQYF
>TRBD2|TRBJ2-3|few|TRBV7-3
TGTGCCAGCAGCTTAGGTCAGGGAGGGTCAGATACGCAGTATTTT
CASSLGQGGSDTQYF
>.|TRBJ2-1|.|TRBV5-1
TGCGCCAGCAGCTTGCAAACAGGACCCCTGGGTGAGCAGTTCTTC
CASSLQTGPLGEQFF
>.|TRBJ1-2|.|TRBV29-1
TGCAGCGCGGACGGTAGAAACTATGGCTACACCTTC
CSADGRNYGYTF
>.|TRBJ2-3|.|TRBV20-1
TGCAGTGCCAGGAGGGGGACAACATGGGGGGATACGCAGTATTTT
CSARRGTTWGDTQYF
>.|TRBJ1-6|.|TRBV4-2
TGTGCCAGCAGGGGGGGGGTCCGAGATGGGGATTCACCCCTCCACTTT
CASRGGVRDGDSPLHF
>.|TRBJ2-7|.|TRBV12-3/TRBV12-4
TGTGCCAGCAGCCCGAGGCCGGACGAGCTGTACTTC
CASSPRPDELYF
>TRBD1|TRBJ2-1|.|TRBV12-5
TGTGCTAGTGGTTCATTACCTGGGACAGGGGGGGCCTACAATGAGCAGTTCTTC
CASGSLPGTGGAYNEQFF
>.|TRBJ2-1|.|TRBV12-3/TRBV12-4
TGTGCCAGCAGTGGACATGCAAGGACCCTCGGGGGTGAGCAGTTCTTC
CASSGHARTLGGEQFF
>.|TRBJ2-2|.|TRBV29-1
TGCAGCGTTGAATCAGAGAACACCGGGGAGCTGTTTTTT
CSVESENTGELFF
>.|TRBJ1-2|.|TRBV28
TGTGCCAGCACCATCGGACAGCCATGGGGCTACACCTTC
CASTIGQPWGYTF
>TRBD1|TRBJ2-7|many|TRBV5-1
TGCGCCAGCAGCCCGGGACAGGATAGGAACGAGCAGTACTTC
CASSPGQDRNEQYF
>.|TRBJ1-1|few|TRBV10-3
TGTGCCATCAGTGAGTCGTGGGGGAAGGGGGACACTGAAGCTTTCTTT
CAISESWGKGDTEAFF
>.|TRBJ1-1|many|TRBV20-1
TGCAGTGCTAAGGGAGCGATAGAGGTACCTAACGCTGAAGCTTTCTTT
CSAKGAIEVPNAEAFF
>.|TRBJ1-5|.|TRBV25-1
TGTGCCAGCAGTGAAAATGACAGGCAGCCCCAGCATTTT
CASSENDRQPQHF
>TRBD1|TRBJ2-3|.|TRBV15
TGTGCCACCAGCAGAGATGGACAGGGAGCAGATACGCAGTATTTT
CATSRDGQGADTQYF
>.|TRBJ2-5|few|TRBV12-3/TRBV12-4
TGTGCCAGCAGTTTTAATCGCGGGATACAAGAGACCCAGTACTTC
CASSFNRGIQETQYF
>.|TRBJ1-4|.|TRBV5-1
TGCGCCAGCAGCTTAAGGAGTCGCTCAGCTAATGAAAAACTGTTTTTT
CASSLRSRSANEKLFF
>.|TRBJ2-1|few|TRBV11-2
TGTGCCAGCAGCTTACCGTCAGCCTACAATGAGCAGTTCTTC
CASSLPSAYNEQFF
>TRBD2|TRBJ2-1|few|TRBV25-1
TGTGCCAGCAGCGTTAGCGGGGGGACTGCCTACAATGAGCAGTTCTTC
CASSVSGGTAYNEQFF